These 29 T cell receptor beta chains were all obtained from the same sample, sequenced in a study of Tregs in tolerant kidney transplant recipients. Repertoires were generated with immunoSEQ multiplex PCR, while TCRdb's copy carries only in-frame clones and drops some. The sample shows some 70,000 clones, roughly 92% of them seen only once. The specimen was CD8+ T cells from blood, collected before the transplant. The receptors derive from a human donor who received a combined kidney and bone marrow transplant.

This chain's CDR3 is CSVGTGTGFYGYTF. For the CDR3, the DNA is TGCAGCGTGGGAACCGGGACAGGATTCTATGGCTACACCTTC. The chain carries TRBV29-1 and TRBJ1-2, with 8 bases lining up with TRBD1. The ends lost 6 bases at V and 4 bases at J; junction bases unmatched: 10. This CDR3 has 14 residues. CDR1 is SQVTM, CDR2 ANQGSEA, per germline. Full variable domain (missing parts from reference TRBV29-1 and TRBJ1-2): SAVISQKPSRDICQRGTSLTIQCQVDSQVTMMFWYRQQPGQSLTLIATANQGSEATYESGFVIDKFPISRPNLTFSTLTVSNMSPEDSSIYLCSVGTGTGFYGYTFGSGTRLTVV.

The V gene is TRBV15, the J gene TRBJ1-1, with TRBD1 matching 7 bases. The CDR3 covers 17 residues. CDR1 is LNHNV and CDR2 is YYDKDF in the germline V gene (reference sequence). Trimming at V came to 2 bases and at J to 3 bases, leaving 12 bases not matched to a gene. The CDR3 reads CATSRPPRGFGDTEAFF. CDR3 in DNA: TGTGCCACCAGCAGACCCCCCAGGGGGTTTGGGGACACTGAAGCTTTCTTT.

The chain combines TRBV6-7 with TRBJ2-5, with 7 bases that match TRBD2. The J call is uncertain, as TRBJ2-7 better fits the DNA end. TRBV6-7 is treated as an ORF (open reading frame) with a function not yet certain. The CDR3 loop spans 13 amino acids. The CDR3 spells CASSYLAAYEQYF. CDR3 nucleotides: TGTGCCAGCAGTTACCTAGCGGCGTACGAGCAGTACTTC.

V usage is TRBV5-1 and J usage is TRBJ2-7, with 9 nucleotides matching TRBD2. CDR1 and CDR2 (germline): SGHRS, YFSETQ. The V and J ends lost 3 bases and 3 bases, in that order; junction bases with no gene match: 13. The CDR3 consists of 17 residues. CDR3 loop: CASSSVGLAGSLYEQYF. The CDR3 DNA reads as TGCGCCAGCAGCTCGGTCGGGCTAGCGGGGTCCCTCTACGAGCAGTACTTC.

The chain uses TRBV21-1 and TRBJ1-1. TRBV21-1 is a documented pseudogene. CDR3 length: 10 amino acids. CDR3 loop: CALPPLGGVF. DNA of the CDR3: TGTGCCTTACCCCCCCTCGGAGGGGTCTTT.

The V gene is TRBV28, the J gene TRBJ2-3, with 11 bases identical to TRBD2. The CDR3 runs 18 residues. V was pared by 6 bases and J by 3 bases, with 14 bases of the junction left unmatched. Germline values: CDR1 MDHEN, CDR2 SYDVKM. The CDR3 spells CASRPLFTSGGPTDTQYF. CDR3 nucleotides: TGTGCCAGCAGACCCCTCTTCACTAGCGGGGGTCCGACAGATACGCAGTATTTT.

The rearrangement links TRBV9 to TRBJ2-1, with 10 bases lining up with TRBD2. With 6 bases clipped from V and 16 bases from J, the junction kept 13 bases outside the gene matches. Germline V gene data show CDR1 as SGDLS and CDR2 as YYNGEE. This CDR3 has 13 amino acids. CDR3 loop: CASTSNPSGRQFF. As DNA, the CDR3 is TGTGCCAGCACCTCGAACCCTAGCGGGAGACAATTCTTC.

The rearrangement uses TRBV29-1 and TRBJ2-1; D remains unclear. Germline V lookup: CDR1 SQVTM, CDR2 ANQGSEA. CDR3 size: 16 residues. V lost 4 bases, J lost 0 bases, and 16 bases lay in between. The CDR3 loop is CSVVGSARSSYNEQFF. CDR3 nucleotide sequence: TGCAGCGTTGTCGGTTCAGCGCGCAGCTCCTACAATGAGCAGTTCTTC.

In nucleotides, the CDR3 is TGTGCCAGCAGCGTAAGGACAGGGCCCAACAATGAGCAGTTCTTC. Its protein is CASSVRTGPNNEQFF. V and J are TRBV9 and TRBJ2-1, with 8 nucleotides matching TRBD1. Trimming removed 1 base from V and 5 bases from J; junction bases left unmatched: 5. The CDR3 has 15 residues. Looked up from germline, CDR1 is SGDLS and CDR2 is YYNGEE.

V is TRBV9 and J is TRBJ2-7; D is possibly TRBD2 (6 bases). This CDR3 contains 13 residues. V was clipped by 4 bases and J by 3 bases, with 11 bases between them. Germline V gene sequence: CDR1 SGDLS, CDR2 YYNGEE. CDR3 amino acids: CASSPGGDYEQYF. The CDR3, as DNA: TGTGCCAGCAGCCCAGGAGGGGACTACGAGCAGTACTTC.

The chain couples TRBV19 to TRBJ2-7, with D perhaps matching TRBD2 (5 bases). CDR1 and CDR2 from the germline V gene are LNHDA and SQIVND (reference sequence). The length of the CDR3 is 15 residues. V gave up 1 base and J gave up 5 bases, with 15 bases separating them. The CDR3 DNA follows: TGTGCCAGTAGTATAGGTCTAGCCTTGATCCACGAGCAGTACTTC. Translation: CASSIGLALIHEQYF.

The rearrangement links TRBV2 to TRBJ2-2; TRBD2 might be the D (5 bases). This CDR3 contains 16 residues. CDR1 is SNHLY and CDR2 is FYNNEI in the germline V gene. The V gene lost 6 bases and the J gene lost 1 base, with 15 bases spanning the gap. The CDR3 DNA sequence: TGTGCCAGCAGCCCCCCGAGGGTGGGGAACACCGGGGAGCTGTTTTTT. This gives the protein CASSPPRVGNTGELFF.

The chain employs TRBV4-1 and TRBJ1-2, with 9 bases matching TRBD1. Germline CDR1 MGHRA, CDR2 YSYEKL. There are 12 residues in the CDR3. Germline trimming cut 6 bases from V and 8 bases from J; bases unmatched to any gene: 4. The CDR3 nucleotides read TGCGCCAGCAGGCGGGACAGGGACGGCTACACCTTC. As protein: CASRRDRDGYTF.

The genes are TRBV7-9 and TRBJ1-2, with TRBD1 as a possible D gene (5 bases). This CDR3 contains 15 residues. CDR1 and CDR2 from the germline V gene are SEHNR and FQNEAQ (reference sequence). V was cut by 5 bases and J by 6 bases, with 19 bases left in between. The CDR3 DNA follows: TGTGCCAGCAGCCCGCGGATGGATAAACAGGATGGCTACACCTTC. Encoded protein: CASSPRMDKQDGYTF. Full variable domain (remainder filled in from reference TRBV7-9 and TRBJ1-2): DTGVSQNPRHKITKRGQNVTFRCDPISEHNRLYWYRQTLGQGPEFLTYFQNEAQLEKSRLLSDRFSAERPKGSFSTLEIQRTEQGDSAMYLCASSPRMDKQDGYTFGSGTRLTVV.

This clone has a single count. The V gene is TRBV6-1, the J gene TRBJ2-3, with TRBD2 matching over 7 bases. V was clipped by 2 bases and J by 1 base; unmatched bases: 6. The CDR3 has 16 residues. CDR1 is MNHNS and CDR2 is SASEGT in the germline V gene. The CDR3 region is CASSEWWSGGTDTQYF. Written as DNA, the CDR3 is TGTGCCAGCAGTGAATGGTGGAGCGGGGGCACAGATACGCAGTATTTT.

The V gene is TRBV4-3, the J gene TRBJ2-7; weak D call: TRBD2 (7 bases). V was pared by 0 bases and J by 5 bases, with 17 bases between. The CDR3 runs to 16 residues. Per germline, CDR1 LGHNA and CDR2 YSLEER. The CDR3 region is CASSQDLEQGGNEQYF. The CDR3 DNA reads TGCGCCAGCAGCCAAGATCTTGAACAGGGAGGGAACGAGCAGTACTTC.

This clone was seen just once. The chain combines TRBV10-2 with TRBJ1-1; D not resolved. CDR1 and CDR2 from the germline V gene are WSHSY and SAAADI. The V and J ends lost 3 bases and 1 base respectively, with 6 bases between them. This CDR3 comprises 13 residues. CDR3 loop: CASSDSGNTEAFF. In DNA form, the CDR3 reads TGCGCCAGCAGTGACTCCGGGAACACTGAAGCTTTCTTT.

V usage is TRBV4-1 and J usage is TRBJ2-1, with unresolved D. The CDR3 extends over 14 amino acids. Looked up from germline, CDR1 is MGHRA and CDR2 is YSYEKL. V was clipped by 3 bases and J by 7 bases, with 13 bases between them. CDR3 nucleotide sequence: TGCGCCAGCAGCCAGTTACTCCTTCCGAATGAGCAGTTCTTC. Protein product: CASSQLLLPNEQFF.

This chain joins TRBV29-1 and TRBJ1-2; 8 bases align to TRBD1. This CDR3 spans 13 amino acids. V dropped 7 bases and J dropped 4; count of bases not matched to a gene: 8. Germline values: CDR1 SQVTM, CDR2 ANQGSEA. CDR3 protein: CSALADRVYGYTF. The DNA for the CDR3 is TGCAGCGCTCTCGCGGACAGGGTCTATGGCTACACCTTC.

The CDR3 sequence is CASSLTENNTGELFF. In DNA, the CDR3 is TGCGCCAGCAGCTTGACAGAGAATAACACCGGGGAGCTGTTTTTT. The chain links TRBV5-1 to TRBJ2-2; D not certain. Germline V CDR1 and CDR2: SGHRS, YFSETQ. This CDR3 has 15 residues. Trimming removed 1 base at V and 2 bases at J, with 9 bases between.

J is TRBJ1-4 and V is TRBV5-1; D is undetermined. Trimming took 0 bases from V and 3 from J, leaving 6 bases between them. This CDR3 has 14 residues. The germline CDR1 and CDR2 sequences are SGHRS and YFSETQ. The CDR3: CASSLARSNEKLFF. The CDR3 bases are TGCGCCAGCAGCTTGGCCAGGTCTAATGAAAAACTGTTTTTT.

This clone was observed a single time. CDR3 sequence: CASSLVLAGYNEQFF. For the CDR3, the DNA is TGTGCCAGCAGCTTAGTCCTAGCGGGGTACAATGAGCAGTTCTTC. The chain combines TRBV11-3 with TRBJ2-1, with 9 bases identical to TRBD2. The CDR3 contains 15 residues. V trimming: 1 base; J trimming: 4 bases; junction bases outside the gene matches: 2. Germline-derived CDR1 and CDR2 are SGHNT and YENEEA.

The chain employs TRBV6-5 and TRBJ2-1; 10 positions agree with TRBD1. The CDR3 consists of 15 residues. Losses at the gene ends were 5 bases for V and 8 bases for J; bases not matched to a gene: 9. CDR1 and CDR2 (germline): MNHEY, SVGAGI. The CDR3 bases are TGTGCCAGCAGTACCGTACGGGACAGGGGTTATGAGCAGTTCTTC. It encodes CASSTVRDRGYEQFF.

The rearrangement links TRBV29-1 to TRBJ2-3; D perhaps matches TRBD1 (5 bases). V was cut by 5 bases and J by 0 bases, with 12 bases left in between. This CDR3 has 14 amino acids. The germline V gene has CDR1 SQVTM and CDR2 ANQGSEA. Here the CDR3 DNA reads TGCAGCGTTCTACAGGTCTCTAGCACAGATACGCAGTATTTT. Translated: CSVLQVSSTDTQYF.

This clone occurred a few times. The V gene is TRBV19, the J gene TRBJ2-7; 8 nucleotides agree with TRBD2. CDR3 size: 15 residues. Trimming cost V 1 base and J 2 bases; bases outside gene matches: 4. Germline CDR1 and CDR2: LNHDA and SQIVND (reference sequence). The CDR3 DNA reads as TGTGCCAGTAGTATAGTCAGCGGGAGAACCTACGAGCAGTACTTC. It is translated as CASSIVSGRTYEQYF. Using reference TRBV19 and TRBJ2-7 for the parts outside the CDR3, the full variable domain is DGGITQSPKYLFRKEGQNVTLSCEQNLNHDAMYWYRQDPGQGLRLIYYSQIVNDFQKGDIAEGYSVSREKKESFPLTVTSAQKNPTAFYLCASSIVSGRTYEQYFGPGTRLTVT.

As to this clone: A read error is likely here: a far larger clone is one base away. The chain combines TRBV2 with TRBJ2-1; maybe TRBD2 (6 bases). The CDR3 sequence is 14 residues long. The V and J ends lost 4 bases and 5 bases respectively, with 12 bases between them. CDR1 is SNHLY and CDR2 is FYNNEI in the germline V gene. The CDR3 nucleotides are TGTGCCAGCAGTGGGGACTCAAGCCACAATGAGCAGTTCTTC. Translating it yields CASSGDSSHNEQFF. Full variable domain (rest looked up from reference TRBV2 and TRBJ2-1): EPEVTQTPSHQVTQMGQEVILRCVPISNHLYFYWYRQILGQKVEFLVSFYNNEISEKSEIFDDQFSVERPDGSNFTLKIRSTKLEDSAMYFCASSGDSSHNEQFFGPGTRLTVL.

This sequence joins TRBV7-9 and TRBJ2-1; weak D call: TRBD2 (5 bases). Germline lookup yields CDR1 SEHNR and CDR2 FQNEAQ (reference sequence). The CDR3 runs to 13 residues. Trimming stripped 5 bases from V and 10 bases from J, with 15 bases between. The CDR3: CASSPYQSGEQFF. In DNA, the CDR3 is TGTGCCAGCAGCCCCTATCAGAGCGGAGAGCAGTTCTTC.

CDR3 protein: CASSSGLAGHNEQFF. The CDR3 region has the DNA TGTGCCAGCAGCTCCGGACTAGCGGGGCACAATGAGCAGTTCTTC. The chain carries TRBV7-9 and TRBJ2-1, with TRBD2 identical over 12 bases. Looked up from germline, CDR1 is SEHNR and CDR2 is FQNEAQ (reference sequence). This CDR3 contains 15 residues. Unmatched junction bases numbered 3, after V lost 4 bases and J lost 5 bases.

This sequence joins TRBV4-3 and TRBJ1-5; 7 nucleotides align to TRBD1. Losses at the gene ends were 0 bases for V and 0 bases for J; bases not matched to a gene: 8. Germline lookup yields CDR1 LGHNA and CDR2 YSLEER. The CDR3 is made up of 18 amino acids. The CDR3: CASSQDLGQSYSNQPQHF. CDR3 DNA sequence: TGCGCCAGCAGCCAAGATCTGGGACAGTCTTATAGCAATCAGCCCCAGCATTTT.